The rows below give T cell receptor beta chains drawn from one sample of a study of blood T cell repertoires in COVID-19. TCRdb's copy holds only in-frame clones and misses some; the assay was immunoSEQ multiplex PCR. The profile shows 110,000 to 150,000 clones, 88% of them singletons. Sequenced material: peripheral blood. These receptors originate from a woman between 45 and 60 years old with acute or convalescent COVID-19. Each CDR3 is given with its conserved first and last residue. The D gene is left open where the match is weak. Size is stated for part of the rows, as once, few or many counts, or as a class when the clone is expanded.

>TRBJ1-5|TRBV5-1|-|TRBD1
CASSLTGGVQPQHF
TGCGCCAGCAGCTTGACAGGGGGCGTTCAGCCCCAGCATTTT
>TRBJ2-7|TRBV6-5|-|-
CASSPPKTAAYEQYF
TGTGCCAGCAGCCCCCCTAAGACAGCCGCCTACGAGCAGTACTTC
>TRBJ2-5|TRBV20-1|-|-
CVTRFETQYF
TGCGTGACTAGATTTGAGACCCAGTACTTC
>TRBJ2-7|TRBV2|-|TRBD1
CASFRDRAYEQYF
TGTGCCTCCTTCCGGGACAGGGCCTACGAGCAGTACTTC
>TRBJ2-2|TRBV6-5|-|TRBD1
CATRTGADTGELFF
TGTGCCACCAGGACAGGGGCTGACACCGGGGAGCTGTTTTTT
>TRBJ2-7|TRBV10-3|-|TRBD2
CAISGGGTDPRQYF
TGTGCCATCAGTGGGGGGGGGACTGACCCAAGGCAGTACTTC
>TRBJ1-2|TRBV19|-|-
CASSMQGSRVYGYTF
TGTGCCAGTAGTATGCAGGGGAGTCGCGTCTATGGCTACACCTTC
>TRBJ1-6|TRBV3-1/TRBV3-2|-|-
CASSPPLNSPLHF
TGTGCCAGCAGCCCCCCCCTAAATTCACCCCTCCACTTT
>TRBJ1-2|TRBV5-4|-|TRBD1
CASSLAGGDGYTF
TGTGCCAGCAGCTTGGCAGGGGGCGATGGCTACACCTTC
>TRBJ1-3|TRBV2|-|-
CASSAGVTGNTIYF
TGTGCCAGCAGCGCAGGGGTTACTGGAAACACCATATATTTT
>TRBJ1-2|TRBV30|once|-
CAWSVPATGPYGYTF
TGTGCCTGGAGTGTACCAGCGACCGGCCCCTATGGCTACACCTTC
>TRBJ1-2|TRBV7-2|-|-
CASSFSGLNGYTF
TGTGCCAGCAGCTTTTCTGGACTTAATGGCTACACCTTC
>TRBJ2-1|TRBV9|-|-
CASSVGGTAGNEQFF
TGTGCCAGCAGCGTAGGAGGGACTGCGGGGAATGAGCAGTTCTTC
>TRBJ2-3|TRBV4-1|-|TRBD2
CASSPGLAGDPFIFTDTQYF
TGCGCCAGCAGCCCCGGACTAGCGGGAGACCCGTTCATTTTCACAGATACGCAGTATTTT
>TRBJ2-7|TRBV2|-|TRBD1
CASSVRQGAAEQYF
TGTGCCAGCAGTGTTCGGCAGGGGGCGGCCGAGCAGTACTTC
>TRBJ2-5|TRBV27|-|-
CASSLNPGTTQETQYF
TGTGCCAGCAGTTTAAACCCCGGGACAACTCAAGAGACCCAGTACTTC
>TRBJ1-3|TRBV4-1|once|-
CASSQEAGEGSGNTIYF
TGCGCCAGCAGCCAAGAAGCTGGAGAGGGCTCTGGAAACACCATATATTTT
>TRBJ2-7|TRBV7-6|-|TRBD2
CASRRTSGSASDSYEQYF
TGTGCCAGCAGACGGACTAGCGGGAGCGCTTCCGATTCCTACGAGCAGTACTTC
>TRBJ1-3|TRBV2|-|-
CASSLTGPGNTIYF
TGTGCCAGCAGTCTTACAGGGCCGGGAAACACCATATATTTT
>TRBJ1-2|TRBV2|few|-
CASSELGTTGYGYTF
TGTGCCAGCAGTGAGCTAGGGACTACGGGATATGGCTACACCTTC
>TRBJ1-1|TRBV7-2|-|-
CASSPGVVSEAFF
TGTGCCAGCAGCCCGGGAGTCGTCTCTGAAGCTTTCTTT
>TRBJ1-2|TRBV2|few|-
CASTGPGQRIHGYTF
TGTGCCAGCACCGGACCCGGACAGCGGATCCATGGCTACACCTTC
>TRBJ1-3|TRBV27|-|-
CASSPPSFLSGNTIYF
TGTGCCAGCAGTCCCCCCTCGTTTTTGTCTGGAAACACCATATATTTT
>TRBJ1-5|TRBV5-6|-|-
CASSRDEQPQHF
TGTGCCAGCAGCCGAGATGAACAGCCCCAGCATTTT
>TRBJ1-4|TRBV6-6|-|TRBD1
CASRRQGANEKLFF
TGTGCCAGCAGGCGACAGGGGGCCAATGAAAAACTGTTTTTT
>TRBJ1-1|TRBV19|-|-
CASTGYTEAFF
TGTGCCAGTACAGGGTACACTGAAGCTTTCTTT
>TRBJ1-4|TRBV5-1|once|-
CASSTATNEKLFF
TGCGCCAGCAGCACAGCAACTAATGAAAAACTGTTTTTT
>TRBJ2-1|TRBV19|-|-
CASSTYGGVYNEQFF
TGTGCCAGTAGTACATACGGGGGAGTTTACAATGAGCAGTTCTTC
>TRBJ2-1|TRBV9|-|-
CASSVKAGDSNEQFF
TGTGCCAGCAGCGTAAAAGCAGGGGATAGCAATGAGCAGTTCTTC